One sample yielded the 27 T cell receptor beta chains listed below, sequenced in a study of blood T cell repertoires in COVID-19 (dated by TCRdb to about 2020). Libraries were built with the immunoSEQ multiplex PCR assay. What TCRdb holds here is the immuneACCESS table cut down to in-frame rearrangements. Part of the clones is not present; checked against another copy, under half of the missing clones reflect an unresolved V gene, and the others are unexplained. In this sample the table shows around 100,000 clones, more than 80% of which occur a single time. Under 6% of the sample is held by the ten biggest clonotypes. The sequencing sample was made of peripheral blood. These receptors were obtained from a woman aged 45-59 years with acute or convalescent COVID-19.

The chain has TRBV27 and TRBJ2-3; 7 bases match TRBD1. CDR1 MNHEY and CDR2 SMNVEV come from the germline V gene (reference sequence). V dropped 10 bases and J dropped 4; count of bases not matched to a gene: 8. The CDR3 loop spans 13 amino acids. The CDR3 region is CATRDRWSDTQYF. Here the CDR3 DNA reads TGTGCCACCCGGGACAGATGGTCAGATACGCAGTATTTT.

This clone showed up just once. The chain is built from TRBV30 and TRBJ2-7; 11 nucleotides match TRBD2. Germline-derived CDR1 and CDR2 are GTSNPN and SVGIG (reference sequence). Trimming at V came to 4 bases and at J to 0 bases, leaving 5 bases not matched to a gene. The CDR3 spans 15 residues. CDR3 coding DNA: TGTGCCTGGAAAACTAGCGGGGGCGCCTCCTACGAGCAGTACTTC. Translation gives CAWKTSGGASYEQYF.

The CDR3 bases are TGTGCCAGCAGCCTAAGACTAGCGGGGGACTACGAGCAGTACTTC. Translating gives CASSLRLAGDYEQYF. The rearrangement links TRBV11-2 to TRBJ2-7, with 12 bases that match TRBD2. This CDR3 comprises 15 residues. With V trimmed by 5 bases and J by 3 bases, 5 bases remained unmatched. Looked up from germline, CDR1 is SGHAT and CDR2 is FQNNGV. The full variable domain, rest sourced from reference TRBV11-2 and TRBJ2-7, is EAGVAQSPRYKIIEKRQSVAFWCNPISGHATLYWYQQILGQGPKLLIQFQNNGVVDDSQLPKDRFSAERLKGVDSTLKIQPAKLEDSAVYLCASSLRLAGDYEQYFGPGTRLTVT.

The chain uses TRBV3-1 (or the pseudogene TRBV3-2) and TRBJ1-6; 8 bases fit TRBD1. The CDR3 is 16 amino acids. Germline CDR1 is LGHDT and CDR2 is YNNKEL (reference sequence). J was trimmed by 7 bases and V by 0 bases; bases with no gene match: 5. The CDR3 is CASSQEGRGHNSPLHF. The CDR3 bases are TGTGCCAGCAGCCAAGAAGGCAGGGGGCACAATTCACCCCTCCACTTT.

This sequence joins TRBV19 and TRBJ1-5; a possible D gene is TRBD1 (5 bases). CDR3 length: 14 amino acids. Germline V CDR1 and CDR2: LNHDA, SQIVND (reference sequence). V was cut by 6 bases and J by 10 bases, with 19 bases left in between. CDR3 residues: CASRTDSAHGPQHF. CDR3 nucleotide sequence: TGTGCCAGTAGGACTGACAGTGCCCATGGACCCCAGCATTTT.

This chain connects TRBV2 to TRBJ1-4; 7 nucleotides agree with TRBD1. Losses at the gene ends were 6 bases for V and 0 bases for J; bases not matched to a gene: 4. The CDR3 is 15 amino acids. Per germline, CDR1 SNHLY and CDR2 FYNNEI. The CDR3 coding sequence is TGTGCCAGCAGAAGGGGGCATCCAACTAATGAAAAACTGTTTTTT. Its protein is CASRRGHPTNEKLFF.

The V and J genes are TRBV7-9 and TRBJ2-7; maybe TRBD1 (6 bases). The CDR3 is made up of 15 amino acids. Germline V CDR1 and CDR2: SEHNR, FQNEAQ (reference sequence). V was pared by 1 base and J by 0 bases, with 10 bases between. CDR3 in amino acids: CASSLGQELSYEQYF. CDR3 bases: TGTGCCAGCAGCTTAGGACAGGAACTCTCCTACGAGCAGTACTTC.

The chain joins TRBV27 to TRBJ2-7, with 11 bases identical to TRBD2. The CDR3 covers 15 residues. Germline V gene sequence: CDR1 MNHEY, CDR2 SMNVEV (reference sequence). Trimming cost V 6 bases and J 6 bases; bases outside gene matches: 10. The CDR3 DNA is TGTGCCAGCAGAAGAGGACTAGCGGGCAGCTCCGAGCAGTACTTC. Translation gives CASRRGLAGSSEQYF.

The chain employs TRBV9 and TRBJ2-3; 12 bases match TRBD2. CDR3 length: 20 amino acids. Germline V gene sequence: CDR1 SGDLS, CDR2 YYNGEE. The trim removed 3 bases at V and 1 base at J, leaving 15 bases unmatched. The CDR3 DNA reads as TGTGCCAGCAGCGCTCGGACATCCCCTAGCGGGGGGGGGCGCACAGATACGCAGTATTTT. Protein: CASSARTSPSGGGRTDTQYF.

V gene TRBV24-1 combines with J gene TRBJ1-4; the D gene is possibly TRBD1 (6 bases). Germline CDR1 and CDR2: KGHDR and SFDVKD. The length of the CDR3 is 14 residues. V lost 7 bases and J 6 bases, leaving 14 bases between the germline ends. CDR3 residues: CATRGHFWHEKLFF. The DNA of the CDR3 is TGTGCCACCAGGGGACATTTTTGGCATGAAAAACTGTTTTTT.

This chain links TRBV10-3 with TRBJ1-2; weak D call: TRBD1 (5 bases). The V end lost 3 bases, the J end lost 8 bases, and 13 bases lay between the germline ends. In germline, CDR1 is ENHRY, CDR2 SYGVKD. This CDR3 is built from 13 residues. The CDR3 DNA reads TGTGCCATCAGTGAAACCAGGGAATACGGCTACACCTTC. This codes for CAISETREYGYTF.

V usage is TRBV11-2 and J usage is TRBJ2-7, with 9 bases matching TRBD1. Per the germline V gene, CDR1 is SGHAT and CDR2 is FQNNGV. The V segment lost 8 bases and the J segment 5 bases; nucleotides outside the gene matches: 10. This CDR3 has 14 residues. CDR3 nucleotide sequence: TGTGCCAGCCGAACCGGGACAGGGTCGAACGAGCAGTACTTC. Protein sequence: CASRTGTGSNEQYF.

V and J are TRBV29-1 and TRBJ1-2; D is ambiguous. CDR3 length: 11 amino acids. V dropped 3 bases and J dropped 6 bases, with 8 bases sitting between them. Germline lookup yields CDR1 SQVTM and CDR2 ANQGSEA. The CDR3 region is CSVDTVDGYTF. The CDR3 region has the DNA TGCAGCGTTGATACAGTTGATGGCTACACCTTC.

This clone was counted a few times. The chain joins TRBV10-1 to TRBJ1-3; no definite D call. This CDR3 region has 14 residues. In germline, CDR1 is WNHNN, CDR2 SYGVQD (reference sequence). Between the trimmed V and J ends, which lost 7 bases and 6 bases, there was a span of 16 bases. The CDR3 is CASTRRGLTNTIYF. The DNA for the CDR3 is TGCGCCAGCACCAGACGGGGTCTCACAAACACCATATATTTT.

As DNA, the CDR3 is TGCAGCGTGGACAGTCTCCCCGGAGATACGCAGTATTTT. The encoded protein is CSVDSLPGDTQYF. This sequence joins TRBV29-1 and TRBJ2-3; perhaps TRBD1 as D (6 bases). This CDR3 has 13 residues. Germline loops: CDR1 SQVTM, CDR2 ANQGSEA. V gave up 6 bases and J gave up 5 bases, with 15 bases separating them.

The chain combines TRBV7-9 with TRBJ1-4; 8 bases map to TRBD1. Per the germline V gene, CDR1 is SEHNR and CDR2 is FQNEAQ (reference sequence). J was trimmed by 4 bases and V by 4 bases; bases with no gene match: 5. The CDR3 is 15 amino acids. DNA of the CDR3: TGTGCCAGCAGCTCCAGGGGGCCCAGTAATGAAAAACTGTTTTTT. Translating gives CASSSRGPSNEKLFF.

This clone was detected only once. The genes are TRBV28 and TRBJ1-3; maybe TRBD1 (6 bases). Trimming cost V 4 bases and J 4 bases, with 20 bases left between them. The CDR3 loop spans 17 amino acids. The V gene's germline CDR1 is MDHEN and CDR2 SYDVKM. The CDR3 DNA follows: TGTGCCAGCAGTTCTCTCACGCAGGGGACATCGGGAAACACCATATATTTT. Translated, it gives CASSSLTQGTSGNTIYF.

This clone was detected only once. V gene TRBV11-2 combines with J gene TRBJ1-2; 9 bases align to TRBD1. This CDR3 is built from 14 residues. Germline CDR1 is SGHAT and CDR2 is FQNNGV. V lost 4 bases, J lost 2 bases, and 2 bases stayed unmatched. As DNA, the CDR3 is TGTGCCAGCAGCTCGGGACAGGGAAACTATGGCTACACCTTC. Protein product: CASSSGQGNYGYTF. Drawing the rest from reference TRBV11-2 and TRBJ1-2, the complete variable domain is EAGVAQSPRYKIIEKRQSVAFWCNPISGHATLYWYQQILGQGPKLLIQFQNNGVVDDSQLPKDRFSAERLKGVDSTLKIQPAKLEDSAVYLCASSSGQGNYGYTFGSGTRLTVV.

The genes are TRBV2 and TRBJ1-5; D is ambiguous. The CDR3 extends over 13 amino acids. CDR1 and CDR2 (germline): SNHLY, FYNNEI. Trimming pared 7 bases from V and 7 bases from J, leaving 14 bases between. CDR3 DNA: TGTGCCAGCATGCGGGAGGCGAGGCAGCCCCAGCATTTT. Amino acids: CASMREARQPQHF.

This chain uses TRBV14 with TRBJ2-3; 9 bases line up with TRBD2. Germline CDR1 and CDR2: SGHDN and FVKESK. The V and J ends lost 1 base and 2 bases, in that order; junction bases with no gene match: 7. The CDR3 consists of 17 residues. The CDR3 protein is CASSQVLAGPSTDTQYF. CDR3 nucleotides: TGTGCCAGCAGCCAAGTACTAGCGGGCCCCTCCACAGATACGCAGTATTTT.

The rearrangement joins TRBV18 to TRBJ1-1; 7 bases match TRBD1. Germline loops: CDR1 KGHSH, CDR2 LQKENI. V lost 2 bases to trimming and J lost 5 bases; unmatched junction nucleotides: 5. This CDR3 has 14 amino acids. CDR3 sequence: CASSPGTVRTEAFF. For the CDR3, the DNA is TGTGCCAGCTCACCAGGGACAGTTAGGACTGAAGCTTTCTTT. Supplemented by reference TRBV18 and TRBJ1-1, the full variable domain reads NAGVMQNPRHLVRRRGQEARLRCSPMKGHSHVYWYRQLPEEGLKFMVYLQKENIIDESGMPKERFSAEFPKEGPSILRIQQVVRGDSAAYFCASSPGTVRTEAFFGQGTRLTVV.

V and J are TRBV5-1 and TRBJ1-1; D may be TRBD1 (5 bases). The CDR3 has 16 amino acids. Trimming removed 4 bases from V and 5 bases from J, with 21 bases in between. Germline V lookup: CDR1 SGHRS, CDR2 YFSETQ. In nucleotides, the CDR3 is TGCGCCAGCAGCGCAGAATGGGGCAGGGCAGGGACTGAAGCTTTCTTT. This gives the protein CASSAEWGRAGTEAFF.

The chain uses TRBV3-1 (or the pseudogene TRBV3-2) and TRBJ2-5, with TRBD1 identical over 9 bases. Germline values: CDR1 LGHDT, CDR2 YNNKEL (reference sequence). V was clipped by 1 base and J by 5 bases; unmatched bases: 8. The CDR3 extends over 16 amino acids. CDR3: CASSQGGTGNGETQYF. The DNA for the CDR3 is TGTGCCAGCAGCCAAGGGGGGACAGGGAACGGCGAGACCCAGTACTTC.

The chain is built from TRBV19 and TRBJ1-5; TRBD1 might be the D (6 bases). V lost 6 bases to trimming and J lost 4 bases, with 16 bases between them. The CDR3 sequence is 15 residues long. The germline gives CDR1 LNHDA, CDR2 SQIVND (reference sequence). CDR3 loop: CASRTYGGQNQPQHF. DNA for the CDR3: TGTGCCAGTAGGACCTACGGGGGGCAGAATCAGCCCCAGCATTTT.

The CDR3 sequence: CAWSGTEGTYNEQFF. Here the CDR3 DNA reads TGTGCCTGGAGTGGGACAGAGGGGACCTACAATGAGCAGTTCTTC. This chain joins TRBV30 and TRBJ2-1, with TRBD1 as a possible D gene (6 bases). Per germline, CDR1 GTSNPN and CDR2 SVGIG (reference sequence). Trimming removed 1 base from V and 2 bases from J, with 12 bases in between. The CDR3 has 15 residues.

The chain links TRBV11-3 to TRBJ2-1, with D perhaps matching TRBD2 (6 bases). V gave up 1 base and J gave up 6 bases, with 16 bases separating them. The CDR3 length is 16 residues. CDR1 is SGHNT and CDR2 is YENEEA in the germline V gene. The CDR3 spells CASSLGGGSFLNEQFF. CDR3 sequence (DNA): TGTGCCAGCAGCTTAGGAGGAGGGAGCTTCCTCAATGAGCAGTTCTTC.

This chain connects TRBV29-1 to TRBJ1-2; no firm D call. Trimming pared 6 bases from V and 2 bases from J, leaving 13 bases between. The germline CDR1 and CDR2 sequences are SQVTM and ANQGSEA. This CDR3 region has 13 residues. The chain's CDR3 is CSVALGENYGYTF. For the CDR3, the DNA is TGCAGCGTCGCCCTTGGGGAGAACTATGGCTACACCTTC.